The 24 T cell receptor beta chains below all came from one sample that was sequenced in a study of cytomegalovirus exposure and HLA in healthy donors. Use of 60 Vbeta and 13 Jbeta primers characterized the PCR. Sequenced by immunoSEQ multiplex PCR; TCRdb stores in-frame clones only, minus some. The sample lists about 190,000 clones; 82% were seen once. Sequenced: PBMCs. The receptors come from a woman younger than 35 in good health and CMV-seronegative.

The V and J genes are TRBV21-1 and TRBJ1-4; TRBD1 reflects the table's D call only, with no check against the DNA. TRBV21-1 is deemed a pseudogene. This CDR3 is built from 15 residues. For the CDR3, the DNA is TGTGCCAGCAGCAAAAAACCAGGGCCTAATGAAAAACTGTTTTTT. Its protein product is CASSKKPGPNEKLFF.

As DNA, the CDR3 is TGTGCCTGGAGTGGGATGGCGGGCCCACAAGAGACCCAGTACTTC. Amino acid sequence: CAWSGMAGPQETQYF. The chain recombines TRBV30 with TRBJ2-5; D is perhaps TRBD2 (5 bases). Deletions cut 1 base from V and 2 bases from J, with 14 bases between. This CDR3 is built from 15 residues. The germline CDR1 and CDR2 sequences are GTSNPN and SVGIG (reference sequence). Complete variable domain (other parts from reference TRBV30 and TRBJ2-5): SQTIHQWPATLVQPVGSPLSLECTVEGTSNPNLYWYRQAAGRGLQLLFYSVGIGQISSEVPQNLSASRPQDRQFILSSKKLLLSDSGFYLCAWSGMAGPQETQYFGPGTRLLVL.

V and J are TRBV6-9 and TRBJ2-7, with 7 bases matching TRBD2. The CDR3 is 16 amino acids. The V and J ends lost 9 bases and 0 bases, in that order; junction bases with no gene match: 14. Germline V CDR1 and CDR2: MNHGY, SVAAGI. In DNA, the CDR3 is TGTGCCAGTCAAACAAGGCGGGAGAGGGTCTCCTACGAGCAGTACTTC. This encodes CASQTRRERVSYEQYF.

The chain links TRBV28 to TRBJ1-2; D remains ambiguous. CDR1 and CDR2 (germline): MDHEN, SYDVKM. This CDR3 has 16 amino acids. The V gene lost 2 bases and the J gene lost 5 bases, with 18 bases spanning the gap. The CDR3 loop reads CASSLSKTLPFYGYTF. In DNA, the CDR3 is TGTGCCAGCAGTTTAAGTAAGACTCTCCCCTTTTATGGCTACACCTTC.

The chain links TRBV5-5 to TRBJ2-7; no firm D call. The CDR3 runs to 13 residues. V dropped 4 bases and J dropped 7 bases, with 15 bases sitting between them. The V gene's germline CDR1 is SGHKS and CDR2 YYEKEE (reference sequence). This CDR3 reads CASSHQAGVEQYF. DNA of the CDR3: TGTGCCAGCAGCCACCAAGCCGGAGTTGAGCAGTACTTC.

V usage is TRBV7-2 and J usage is TRBJ1-5; TRBD1 aligns across 9 bases. CDR3 length: 16 amino acids. Germline CDR1 is SGHTA and CDR2 is FQGNSA. The ends lost 2 bases at V and 2 bases at J; junction bases unmatched: 4. As DNA, the CDR3 is TGTGCCAGCAGCTTAACAGGGGGCGCGGGCAATCAGCCCCAGCATTTT. As protein: CASSLTGGAGNQPQHF.

The rearrangement links TRBV27 to TRBJ2-1, with TRBD2 matching 8 bases. The germline gives CDR1 MNHEY, CDR2 SMNVEV (reference sequence). The CDR3 has 15 residues. V lost 7 bases to trimming and J lost 6 bases; unmatched junction nucleotides: 11. The DNA for the CDR3 is TGTGCCAGCACCAGATCTAGCGGGTACCTCAATGAGCAGTTCTTC. Residues: CASTRSSGYLNEQFF.

The V call is TRBV11-2, the J call TRBJ2-7, with 9 bases matching TRBD2. The germline CDR1 and CDR2 sequences are SGHAT and FQNNGV. The CDR3 covers 14 residues. J was trimmed by 4 bases and V by 5 bases; bases with no gene match: 6. The CDR3 coding sequence is TGTGCCAGCAGCCGCGGGGGGGCGGTTTACGAGCAGTACTTC. Its protein product is CASSRGGAVYEQYF.

The rearrangement links TRBV14 to TRBJ2-7; 9 bases agree with TRBD2. Trimming removed 3 bases from V and 10 bases from J; junction bases left unmatched: 1. The CDR3 totals 11 residues. In germline, CDR1 is SGHDN, CDR2 FVKESK. The CDR3 sequence: CASSHGTSQYF. DNA for the CDR3: TGTGCCAGCAGCCATGGGACTAGCCAGTACTTC.

Only a few counts were recorded for this clone. The rearrangement uses TRBV2 and TRBJ2-3, with D possibly being TRBD2 (6 bases). Trimming took off 7 bases at V and 2 bases at J, with 22 bases between the two ends. The CDR3 has 17 amino acids. Germline V gene lookup returns CDR1 SNHLY and CDR2 FYNNEI. DNA for the CDR3: TGTGCCAGCATTAGAGTTGAGGGAGGTTACGTCACAGATACGCAGTATTTT. This sequence encodes CASIRVEGGYVTDTQYF.

V gene TRBV7-9 combines with J gene TRBJ2-5; no clear D gene. Between the trimmed V and J ends, which lost 8 bases and 0 bases, there was a span of 7 bases. This CDR3 has 12 amino acids. Germline V CDR1 and CDR2: SEHNR, FQNEAQ (reference sequence). The CDR3 DNA sequence: TGTGCCAGCGGTGACAACCAAGAGACCCAGTACTTC. It yields the protein CASGDNQETQYF.

CDR3 loop: CATSRVQASAGELFF. DNA for the CDR3: TGTGCCACCAGCAGAGTTCAGGCGTCCGCCGGGGAGCTGTTTTTT. The chain is built from TRBV15 and TRBJ2-2, with no clear D. The germline V gene encodes CDR1 LNHNV and CDR2 YYDKDF (reference sequence). The CDR3 contains 15 residues. Trimming took 1 base from V and 6 from J, leaving 12 bases between them.

Written as DNA, the CDR3 is TGTGCCAGCAGCGTAGAGCAACTAGTACCCCAAGAGACCCAGTACTTC. As protein: CASSVEQLVPQETQYF. The genes are TRBV9 and TRBJ2-5; tentatively, D is TRBD2 (5 bases). The ends were cut back, 0 bases at V and 1 base at J, with 13 bases in the middle. The CDR3 totals 16 residues. The V gene's germline CDR1 is SGDLS and CDR2 YYNGEE.

The chain recombines TRBV19 with TRBJ2-7; TRBD1 agrees at 7 bases. Germline V gene lookup returns CDR1 LNHDA and CDR2 SQIVND (reference sequence). The CDR3 is 14 amino acids. V gave up 1 base and J gave up 1 base; unmatched junction bases: 1. This chain's CDR3 is CASSIAGQSYEQYF. The DNA of the CDR3 is TGTGCCAGTAGTATAGCGGGACAGTCCTACGAGCAGTACTTC.

This rearrangement joins TRBV19 to TRBJ1-4; 10 bases map to TRBD1. Germline-derived CDR1 and CDR2 are LNHDA and SQIVND (reference sequence). V shed 3 bases, J shed 6 bases, and the junction held 7 bases outside the gene matches. The CDR3 consists of 16 residues. The CDR3 loop reads CASSIHSGTGDEKLFF. The CDR3 coding sequence is TGTGCCAGTAGTATTCACTCCGGGACAGGGGATGAAAAACTGTTTTTT.

The chain has TRBV7-9 and TRBJ2-2; no clear D. This CDR3 has 14 residues. CDR1 and CDR2 from the germline V gene are SEHNR and FQNEAQ (reference sequence). Trimming shortened V by 2 bases and J by 1 base, and 5 bases separated the two germline ends. CDR3 sequence reads: CASSLSQNTGELFF. CDR3 nucleotides: TGTGCCAGCAGCTTATCCCAGAACACCGGGGAGCTGTTTTTT.

The chain joins TRBV29-1 to TRBJ1-2; 12 nucleotides agree with TRBD1. V was clipped by 2 bases and J by 8 bases; unmatched bases: 6. Germline V gene lookup returns CDR1 SQVTM and CDR2 ANQGSEA. This CDR3 is built from 14 residues. CDR3 bases: TGCAGCGTTGAAAAGGGGACAGGGGGCGCGGGCTACACCTTC. Translated: CSVEKGTGGAGYTF. Together with reference TRBV29-1 and TRBJ1-2, the CDR3 gives the full variable domain: SAVISQKPSRDICQRGTSLTIQCQVDSQVTMMFWYRQQPGQSLTLIATANQGSEATYESGFVIDKFPISRPNLTFSTLTVSNMSPEDSSIYLCSVEKGTGGAGYTFGSGTRLTVV.

The chain recombines TRBV28 with TRBJ2-7; 7 nucleotides match TRBD1. V lost 7 bases and J lost 3; bases outside the gene matches: 9. Germline lookup yields CDR1 MDHEN and CDR2 SYDVKM. This CDR3 is built from 14 residues. This chain's CDR3 is CASTPGTANYEQYF. In DNA form, the CDR3 reads TGTGCCAGCACCCCCGGGACAGCCAACTACGAGCAGTACTTC. The full variable domain, completed using reference TRBV28 and TRBJ2-7, is DVKVTQSSRYLVKRTGEKVFLECVQDMDHENMFWYRQDPGLGLRLIYFSYDVKMKEKGDIPEGYSVSREKKERFSLILESASTNQTSMYLCASTPGTANYEQYFGPGTRLTVT.

This chain joins TRBV9 and TRBJ2-5; D gene uncertain. The CDR3 spans 14 residues. V lost 1 base and J 2 bases, leaving 9 bases between the germline ends. Per the germline V gene, CDR1 is SGDLS and CDR2 is YYNGEE. CDR3: CASSVYQAQETQYF. For the CDR3, the DNA is TGTGCCAGCAGCGTATATCAGGCACAAGAGACCCAGTACTTC.

The J gene is TRBJ1-3, the V gene TRBV11-2; possible D gene TRBD1, 5 bases. CDR1 is SGHAT, CDR2 FQNNGV, per germline. Trimming left V 9 bases short and J 8 bases short, with 20 bases between. This CDR3 is 14 amino acids long. CDR3 in amino acids: CASGQGALAHTIYF. The CDR3 region has the DNA TGTGCCAGTGGGCAGGGTGCCCTGGCACACACCATATATTTT.

This chain joins TRBV29-1 and TRBJ2-7, with TRBD1 as a possible D gene (6 bases). V gave up 7 bases and J gave up 3 bases, with 16 bases separating them. The CDR3 consists of 13 residues. Germline-derived CDR1 and CDR2 are SQVTM and ANQGSEA. The CDR3 protein is CSATRDTNYEQYF. In DNA form, the CDR3 reads TGCAGCGCCACCCGGGACACCAACTACGAGCAGTACTTC.

The chain couples TRBV10-3 to TRBJ1-5; 8 nucleotides match TRBD1. CDR3 length: 17 residues. The germline V gene encodes CDR1 ENHRY and CDR2 SYGVKD. Trimming at V came to 2 bases and at J to 3 bases, leaving 9 bases not matched to a gene. Written as DNA, the CDR3 is TGTGCCATCAGTGAGCCAATTCAGGGACAGGTCAATCAGCCCCAGCATTTT. Amino acid sequence: CAISEPIQGQVNQPQHF.

This chain joins TRBV30 and TRBJ1-1; unclear D gene. The CDR3 contains 17 residues. Germline assignment: CDR1 GTSNPN and CDR2 SVGIG (reference sequence). V lost 0 bases and J 1 base, leaving 18 bases between the germline ends. The CDR3 DNA reads as TGTGCCTGGAGTGTTTATTGGTCGTCCTATTCGAACACTGAAGCTTTCTTT. It encodes CAWSVYWSSYSNTEAFF.

The chain employs TRBV7-9 and TRBJ2-7, with 7 bases matching TRBD1. V trimming: 8 bases; J trimming: 4 bases; junction bases outside the gene matches: 14. The CDR3 covers 15 residues. Germline loops: CDR1 SEHNR, CDR2 FQNEAQ (reference sequence). For the CDR3, the DNA is TGTGCCAGCCGTGAGATCCGGACAGGTGTGTACGAGCAGTACTTC. Protein: CASREIRTGVYEQYF. Variable domain in full (rest from reference TRBV7-9 and TRBJ2-7): DTGVSQNPRHKITKRGQNVTFRCDPISEHNRLYWYRQTLGQGPEFLTYFQNEAQLEKSRLLSDRFSAERPKGSFSTLEIQRTEQGDSAMYLCASREIRTGVYEQYFGPGTRLTVT.